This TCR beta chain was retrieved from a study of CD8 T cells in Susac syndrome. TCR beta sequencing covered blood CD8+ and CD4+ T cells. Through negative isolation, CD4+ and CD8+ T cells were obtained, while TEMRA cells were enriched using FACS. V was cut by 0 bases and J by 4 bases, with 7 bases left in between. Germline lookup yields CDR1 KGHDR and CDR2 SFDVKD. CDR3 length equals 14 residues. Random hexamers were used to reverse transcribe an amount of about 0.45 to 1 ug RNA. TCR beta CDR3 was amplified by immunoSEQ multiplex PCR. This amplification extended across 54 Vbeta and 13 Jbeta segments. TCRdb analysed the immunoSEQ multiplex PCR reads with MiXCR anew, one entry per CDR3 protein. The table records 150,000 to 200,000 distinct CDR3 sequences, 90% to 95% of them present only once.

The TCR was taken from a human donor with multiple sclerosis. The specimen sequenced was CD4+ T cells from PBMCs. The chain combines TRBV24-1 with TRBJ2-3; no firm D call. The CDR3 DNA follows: TGTGCCACCAGTGATTTGAGACTCTCAGATACGCAGTATTTT. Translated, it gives CATSDLRLSDTQYF.